These 25 T cell receptor beta chains were sequenced from one sample in a study of metastatic and nonmetastatic thyroid tumors. Using MiXCR, TCRdb re-called clones from the PCR reads. The table lists roughly 50,000 clones, less than 25% of them singletons. No patient received treatment before thyroid surgery. The specimen was blood. These receptors came from a male donor with papillary thyroid cancer or a benign thyroid nodule (not recorded which). Some clones in this sample may be carry-over from other donors' samples.

This clone has ten or more counts. The chain is built from TRBV14 and TRBJ1-6, with D possibly TRBD1 on 6 matching bases. The germline gives CDR1 SGHDN, CDR2 FVKESK. Trimming took 4 bases from V and 6 from J, leaving 13 bases between them. The CDR3 is made up of 15 amino acids. CDR3 region: CASSRPGHPNSPLHF. In DNA form, the CDR3 reads TGTGCCAGCAGCCGGCCGGGACACCCTAATTCACCCCTCCACTTT.

This clone was found many times. Other DNA sequences in the sample encode the same CDR3. The gene calls are TRBV7-3 and TRBJ1-1; 7 nucleotides align to TRBD1. Germline loops: CDR1 SGHTA, CDR2 FQGTGA. The CDR3 covers 14 residues. Trimming at V came to 6 bases and at J to 4 bases, leaving 8 bases not matched to a gene. The CDR3 region is CASSPSGGLTEAFF. The CDR3 coding sequence is TGTGCCAGCAGTCCATCAGGGGGTCTCACTGAAGCTTTCTTT. Filled out from reference TRBV7-3 and TRBJ1-1, the complete variable domain reads GAGVSQTPSNKVTEKGKYVELRCDPISGHTALYWYRQSLGQGPEFLIYFQGTGAADDSGLPNDRFFAVRPEGSVSTLKIQRTERGDSAVYLCASSPSGGLTEAFFGQGTRLTVV.

The V call is TRBV5-1, the J call TRBJ2-1; 7 nucleotides agree with TRBD1. Per germline, CDR1 SGHRS and CDR2 YFSETQ. The CDR3 is 13 amino acids. J lost 8 bases, V lost 2 bases, and 4 bases had no gene match. The CDR3: CASSFNRGDEQFF. For the CDR3, the DNA is TGCGCCAGCAGCTTTAACAGGGGCGATGAGCAGTTCTTC.

This clone was counted between two and nine times. A junction boundary mismatches the germline segment, possibly from a read error. The rearrangement links TRBV6-1 to TRBJ2-7, with 9 bases identical to TRBD2. Germline V gene sequence: CDR1 MNHNS, CDR2 SASEGT. The CDR3 totals 15 residues. The CDR3 here is CACRSWSGRSYEQYF. The CDR3 nucleotides are TGTGCCTGCAGATCTTGGAGCGGGAGGTCCTACGAGCAGTACTTC.

This clone turned up a few times. This sequence joins TRBV28 and TRBJ2-2; a weak D match, TRBD1 (6 bases). Germline V CDR1 and CDR2: MDHEN, SYDVKM. Deletions cut 6 bases from V and 5 bases from J, with 13 bases between. The CDR3 sequence is 14 residues long. CDR3 sequence reads: CASRTRGATGELFF. CDR3 sequence (DNA): TGTGCCAGCAGAACCAGGGGTGCTACCGGGGAGCTGTTTTTT.

This clone has a count of ten or more. V usage is TRBV7-2 and J usage is TRBJ2-1; the D gene is possibly TRBD2 (7 bases). Trimming removed 6 bases from V and 10 bases from J, with 34 bases in between. Germline assignment: CDR1 SGHTA and CDR2 FQGNSA. The CDR3 contains 19 residues. For the CDR3, the DNA is TGTGCCAGCAGAACCCCTCACCGGGGGGCGACTACGGGCGGTGAGGAGCAGTTCTTC. This gives the protein CASRTPHRGATTGGEEQFF.

Only a few counts were recorded for this clone. A much larger clone lies a single base off, so this may be a read error. The chain joins TRBV2 to TRBJ1-4, with D perhaps TRBD1 (5 bases). The length of the CDR3 is 14 residues. Looked up from germline, CDR1 is SNHLY and CDR2 is FYNNEI. Between the trimmed V and J ends, which lost 6 bases and 6 bases, there was a span of 14 bases. The DNA for the CDR3 is TGTGCCAGCAGCGCAGCGGGGGGGGATGAAAAACTGTTTTTT. Translation gives CASSAAGGDEKLFF.

This clone was counted many times. The chain combines TRBV6-1 with TRBJ2-2, with 8 bases matching TRBD1. The CDR3 loop spans 15 amino acids. The junction had 4 bases not matched to a gene; V was cut back by 1 base and J by 6 bases. Germline CDR1 is MNHNS and CDR2 is SASEGT. The CDR3 is CASSEGSGGSGELFF. The CDR3 DNA reads TGTGCCAGCAGTGAAGGCTCAGGGGGCTCCGGGGAGCTGTTTTTT.

This clone was seen a few times. The V gene is TRBV12-3 or TRBV12-4, the J gene TRBJ1-2; D unclear. The CDR3 has 12 residues. V was clipped by 2 bases and J by 4 bases, with 5 bases between them. CDR3 coding DNA: TGTGCCAGCAGTTTAATGGGCTATGGCTACACCTTC. This encodes CASSLMGYGYTF.

The chain is built from TRBV5-1 and TRBJ2-2, with 8 nucleotides matching TRBD2. Germline V gene sequence: CDR1 SGHRS, CDR2 YFSETQ. This CDR3 comprises 13 residues. Unmatched junction bases numbered 0, after V lost 3 bases and J lost 5 bases. DNA for the CDR3: TGCGCCAGCAGCTCTAGCGGGACCGGGGAGCTGTTTTTT. It encodes CASSSSGTGELFF.

V is TRBV19 and J is TRBJ1-2; 10 positions agree with TRBD1. V shed 3 bases and J 2 bases; nucleotides not matched to a gene: 3. The CDR3 covers 15 residues. Germline values: CDR1 LNHDA, CDR2 SQIVND (reference sequence). Written as DNA, the CDR3 is TGTGCCAGTAGTATCGACAGGGGGCGAAACTATGGCTACACCTTC. As protein: CASSIDRGRNYGYTF.

As DNA, the CDR3 is TGTGCCAGCAGTTTGGCTGTCGGTTCCTACGAGCAGTACTTC. Amino acids: CASSLAVGSYEQYF. This chain joins TRBV28 and TRBJ2-7; no definite D call. Germline V CDR1 and CDR2: MDHEN, SYDVKM. This CDR3 comprises 14 residues. V gave up 3 bases and J gave up 1 base, with 10 bases separating them. Together with reference TRBV28 and TRBJ2-7, the CDR3 gives the full variable domain: DVKVTQSSRYLVKRTGEKVFLECVQDMDHENMFWYRQDPGLGLRLIYFSYDVKMKEKGDIPEGYSVSREKKERFSLILESASTNQTSMYLCASSLAVGSYEQYFGPGTRLTVT.

The table lists this clone with many counts. CDR3 DNA: TGTGCCAGTAGTATAGGACAGGTTAGCACAGATACGCAGTATTTT. It specifies CASSIGQVSTDTQYF. The chain uses TRBV19 and TRBJ2-3, with TRBD1 as a possible D gene (6 bases). From germline, CDR1 is LNHDA and CDR2 SQIVND (reference sequence). The CDR3 runs 15 residues. The V gene lost 1 base and the J gene lost 0 bases, with 8 bases spanning the gap.

This clone has ten or more counts. The J gene is TRBJ2-5, the V gene TRBV5-1; a possible D gene is TRBD1 (6 bases). The CDR3 runs to 14 residues. Trimming took off 4 bases at V and 1 base at J, with 11 bases between the two ends. Per germline, CDR1 SGHRS and CDR2 YFSETQ. The CDR3 region has the DNA TGCGCCAGCAGCCCTGGGACACTCCAAGAGACCCAGTACTTC. As protein: CASSPGTLQETQYF.

Many counts were recorded for this clone. The chain combines TRBV27 with TRBJ1-6; D uncertain. From germline, CDR1 is MNHEY and CDR2 SMNVEV (reference sequence). The V end lost 6 bases, the J end lost 4 bases, and 7 bases lay between the germline ends. The CDR3 spans 13 residues. CDR3 protein: CASSPIYNSPLHF. CDR3 nucleotide sequence: TGTGCCAGCAGCCCTATTTATAATTCACCCCTCCACTTT.

This clone has at least ten counts. The CDR3: CSARVGLNTEAFF. DNA for the CDR3: TGCAGTGCTAGGGTGGGCTTGAACACTGAAGCTTTCTTT. This chain links TRBV20-1 with TRBJ1-1; D gene unclear. CDR3 length: 13 amino acids. Trimming removed 3 bases at V and 0 bases at J, with 8 bases between. The germline V gene encodes CDR1 DFQATT and CDR2 SNEGSKA (reference sequence).

The sample holds many counts of this clone. One end of the junction fails to match germline, which may point to a read error. The V and J genes are TRBV11-2 and TRBJ2-7; 9 bases line up with TRBD1. CDR1 and CDR2 (germline): SGHAT, FQNNGV. This CDR3 contains 16 residues. The CDR3 is CASNLRGGTGSYEQYF. The CDR3 nucleotides read TGTGCCAGCAACTTAAGGGGCGGGACAGGGTCCTACGAGCAGTACTTC.

The gene calls are TRBV9 and TRBJ2-7; 9 bases agree with TRBD1. J gave up 3 bases and V 3 bases, and 10 bases lay outside the gene matches. The CDR3 spans 16 residues. Per germline, CDR1 SGDLS and CDR2 YYNGEE. In DNA form, the CDR3 reads TGTGCCAGCAGCGCCGGGACAGGGTATCAGGGCTACGAGCAGTACTTC. Its translation is CASSAGTGYQGYEQYF.

This clone has a count of ten or more. Given a much more abundant clone one base away, this may be a read error. The chain uses TRBV11-3 and TRBJ2-7; TRBD1 is a possible D gene (5 bases). Germline V gene lookup returns CDR1 SGHNT and CDR2 YENEEA. This CDR3 region has 15 residues. The CDR3 DNA follows: TGTGCCAGCATCTTAGTAGCAGGGCCCTCCTACGAGCAGTACTTC. It is translated as CASILVAGPSYEQYF.

This clone was detected ten times or more. The chain combines TRBV6-1 with TRBJ2-3, with TRBD1 matching 10 bases. V gave up 5 bases and J gave up 7 bases; unmatched junction bases: 9. CDR3 length equals 15 residues. Per germline, CDR1 MNHNS and CDR2 SASEGT. CDR3 bases: TGTGCCAGCAGTCGAGGACAGGGGGTAATGAATACGCAGTATTTT. It specifies CASSRGQGVMNTQYF.

This clone occurred a few times. The germline gene is not matched at one end of the junction; a read error may be the cause. The rearrangement links TRBV12-3 or TRBV12-4 to TRBJ2-1, with D perhaps TRBD1 (5 bases). The CDR3 totals 14 residues. In DNA form, the CDR3 reads TGTGCCAGCAGTTCCGGACAATCCTACAGTGAGCATTTCTTC. It encodes CASSSGQSYSEHFF.

This clone counts as medium-sized. This chain joins TRBV7-2 and TRBJ2-1; 11 nucleotides line up with TRBD1. The CDR3 consists of 16 residues. V shed 2 bases, J shed 1 base, and the junction held 1 base outside the gene matches. Per germline, CDR1 SGHTA and CDR2 FQGNSA. CDR3 sequence reads: CASSLRDRGSYNEQFF. The CDR3 nucleotides are TGTGCCAGCAGCTTACGGGACAGGGGGTCCTACAATGAGCAGTTCTTC.

The gene calls are TRBV18 and TRBJ2-7; possibly TRBD1 for D (6 bases). The CDR3 has 14 amino acids. CDR1 is KGHSH, CDR2 LQKENI, per germline. V was pared by 4 bases and J by 10 bases, with 20 bases between. CDR3 DNA: TGTGCCAGCTCACACCCTGACAGGCTGTGCGAACAGTACTTC. Its protein product is CASSHPDRLCEQYF.

The chain links TRBV2 to TRBJ2-2; D is uncertain. CDR1 is SNHLY, CDR2 FYNNEI, per germline. The V and J ends lost 5 bases and 1 base respectively, with 14 bases between them. The CDR3 covers 16 residues. The CDR3 protein is CASSPTHPRNTGELFF. CDR3 DNA: TGTGCCAGCAGTCCAACCCACCCACGGAACACCGGGGAGCTGTTTTTT.

In its sample, this clone was seen many times. The CDR3 DNA reads as TGTGCCAGCAGCTCACAGGGGCTCCACTATGGCTACACCTTC. The encoded protein is CASSSQGLHYGYTF. This chain uses TRBV7-2 with TRBJ1-2; TRBD1 aligns across 7 bases. Germline CDR1 is SGHTA and CDR2 is FQGNSA. The ends lost 4 bases at V and 3 bases at J; junction bases unmatched: 5. The CDR3 is 14 residues long.